This record looks at one TCR beta chain sequence and its context. The data were taken from a study of blood T cell repertoires in COVID-19. Trimming removed 7 bases from V and 3 bases from J; junction bases left unmatched: 14. This CDR3 is built from 17 residues. CDR1 is LGHDT, CDR2 YNNKEL, per germline (reference sequence). Assay: immunoSEQ multiplex PCR; the TCRdb copy retains only in-frame clones and omits some. In the table there are around 260,000 clones, 70% to 90% of which are singletons. This sequence joins TRBV3-1 (or the pseudogene TRBV3-2) and TRBJ2-1; 8 nucleotides match TRBD2. The clonotype originates from a woman in her 50s with acute or convalescent COVID-19. Sequencing used peripheral blood. CDR3 nucleotides: TGTGCCAGCAACCAGAAAAATAGCGGGGCGGACTACAATGAGCAGTTCTTC. Protein sequence: CASNQKNSGADYNEQFF.